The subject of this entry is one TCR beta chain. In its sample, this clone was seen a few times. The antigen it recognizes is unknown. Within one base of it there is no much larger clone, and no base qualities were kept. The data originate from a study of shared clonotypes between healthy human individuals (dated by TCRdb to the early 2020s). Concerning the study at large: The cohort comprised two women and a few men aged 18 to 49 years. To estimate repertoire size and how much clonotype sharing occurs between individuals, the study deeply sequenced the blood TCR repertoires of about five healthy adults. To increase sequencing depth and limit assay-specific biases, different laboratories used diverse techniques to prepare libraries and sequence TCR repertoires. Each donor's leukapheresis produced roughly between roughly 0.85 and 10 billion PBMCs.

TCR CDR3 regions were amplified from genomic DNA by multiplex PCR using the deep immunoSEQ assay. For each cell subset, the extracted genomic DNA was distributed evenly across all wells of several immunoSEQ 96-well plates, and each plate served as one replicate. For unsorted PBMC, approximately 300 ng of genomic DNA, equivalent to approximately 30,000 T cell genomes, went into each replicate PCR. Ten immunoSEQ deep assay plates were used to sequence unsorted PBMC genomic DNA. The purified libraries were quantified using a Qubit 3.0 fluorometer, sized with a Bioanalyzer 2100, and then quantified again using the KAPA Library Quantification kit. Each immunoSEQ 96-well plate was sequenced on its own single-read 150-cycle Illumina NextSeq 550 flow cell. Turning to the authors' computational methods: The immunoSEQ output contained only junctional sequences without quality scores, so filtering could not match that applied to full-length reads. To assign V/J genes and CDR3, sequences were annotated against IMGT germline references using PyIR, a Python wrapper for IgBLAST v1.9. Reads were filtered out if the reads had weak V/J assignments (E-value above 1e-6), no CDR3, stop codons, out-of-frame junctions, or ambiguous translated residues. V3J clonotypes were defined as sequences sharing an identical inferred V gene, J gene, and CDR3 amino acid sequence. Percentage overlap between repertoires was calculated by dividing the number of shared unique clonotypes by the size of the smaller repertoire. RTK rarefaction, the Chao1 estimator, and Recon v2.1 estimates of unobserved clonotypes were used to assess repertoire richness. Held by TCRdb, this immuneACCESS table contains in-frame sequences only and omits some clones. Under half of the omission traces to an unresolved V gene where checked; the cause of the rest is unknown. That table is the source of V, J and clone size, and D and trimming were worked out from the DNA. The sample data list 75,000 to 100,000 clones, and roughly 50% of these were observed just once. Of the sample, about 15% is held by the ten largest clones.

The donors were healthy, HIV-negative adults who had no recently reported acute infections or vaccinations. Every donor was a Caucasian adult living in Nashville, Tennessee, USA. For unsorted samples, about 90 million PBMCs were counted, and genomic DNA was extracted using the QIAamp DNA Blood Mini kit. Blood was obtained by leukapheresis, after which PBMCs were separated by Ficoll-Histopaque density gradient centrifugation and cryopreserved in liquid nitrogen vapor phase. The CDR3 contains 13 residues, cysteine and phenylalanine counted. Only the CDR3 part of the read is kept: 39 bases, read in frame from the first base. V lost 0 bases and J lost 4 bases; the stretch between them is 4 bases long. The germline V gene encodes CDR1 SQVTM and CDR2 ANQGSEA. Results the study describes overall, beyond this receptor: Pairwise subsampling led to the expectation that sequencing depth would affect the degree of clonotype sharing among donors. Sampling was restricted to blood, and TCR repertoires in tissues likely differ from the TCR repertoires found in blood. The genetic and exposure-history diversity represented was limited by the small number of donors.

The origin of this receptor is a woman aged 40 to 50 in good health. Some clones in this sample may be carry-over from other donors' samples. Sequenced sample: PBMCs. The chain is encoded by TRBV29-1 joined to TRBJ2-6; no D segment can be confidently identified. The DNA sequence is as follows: TGCAGCGTTGAAGATCTCGGGGCCAACGTCCTGACTTTC. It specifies CSVEDLGANVLTF.